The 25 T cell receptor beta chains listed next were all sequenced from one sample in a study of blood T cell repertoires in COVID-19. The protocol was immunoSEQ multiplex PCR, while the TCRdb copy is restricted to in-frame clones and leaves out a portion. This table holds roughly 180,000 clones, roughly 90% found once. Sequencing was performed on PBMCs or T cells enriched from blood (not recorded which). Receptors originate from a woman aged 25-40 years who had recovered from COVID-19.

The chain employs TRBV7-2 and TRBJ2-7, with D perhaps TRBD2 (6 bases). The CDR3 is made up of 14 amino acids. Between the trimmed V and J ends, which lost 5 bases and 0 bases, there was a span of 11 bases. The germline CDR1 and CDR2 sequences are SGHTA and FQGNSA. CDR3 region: CASSIGRGSYEQYF. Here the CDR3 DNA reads TGTGCCAGCAGCATAGGGCGGGGCTCCTACGAGCAGTACTTC.

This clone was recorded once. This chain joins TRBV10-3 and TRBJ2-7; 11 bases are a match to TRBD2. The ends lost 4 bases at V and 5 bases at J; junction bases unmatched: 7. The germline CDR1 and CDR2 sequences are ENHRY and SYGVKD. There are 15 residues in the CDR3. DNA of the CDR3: TGTGCCATCAGTGGGACTAGCGGGCTCGGGAACGAGCAGTACTTC. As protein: CAISGTSGLGNEQYF.

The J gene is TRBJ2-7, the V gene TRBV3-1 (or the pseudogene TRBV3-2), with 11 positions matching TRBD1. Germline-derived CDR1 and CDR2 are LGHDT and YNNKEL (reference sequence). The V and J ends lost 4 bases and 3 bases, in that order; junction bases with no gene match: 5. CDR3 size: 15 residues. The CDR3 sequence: CASSPAGTGGYEQYF. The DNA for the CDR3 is TGTGCCAGCAGCCCTGCTGGGACAGGGGGCTACGAGCAGTACTTC.

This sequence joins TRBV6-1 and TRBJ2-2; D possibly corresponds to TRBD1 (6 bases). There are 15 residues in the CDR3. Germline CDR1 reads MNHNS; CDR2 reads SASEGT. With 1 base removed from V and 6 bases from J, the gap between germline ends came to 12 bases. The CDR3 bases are TGTGCCAGCAGTGAAGTACAGGGAGCGGCCGGGGAGCTGTTTTTT. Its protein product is CASSEVQGAAGELFF.

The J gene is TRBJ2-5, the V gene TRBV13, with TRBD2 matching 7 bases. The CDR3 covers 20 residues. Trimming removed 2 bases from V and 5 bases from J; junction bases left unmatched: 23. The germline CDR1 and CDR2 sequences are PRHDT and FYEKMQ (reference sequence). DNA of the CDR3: TGTGCCAGCAGCTTATCAGGGATTTTTAGCCAGCGGGGAGGTCAGGAGACCCAGTACTTC. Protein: CASSLSGIFSQRGGQETQYF. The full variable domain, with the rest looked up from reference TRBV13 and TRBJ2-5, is AAGVIQSPRHLIKEKRETATLKCYPIPRHDTVYWYQQGPGQDPQFLISFYEKMQSDKGSIPDRFSAQQFSDYHSELNMSSLELGDSALYFCASSLSGIFSQRGGQETQYFGPGTRLLVL.

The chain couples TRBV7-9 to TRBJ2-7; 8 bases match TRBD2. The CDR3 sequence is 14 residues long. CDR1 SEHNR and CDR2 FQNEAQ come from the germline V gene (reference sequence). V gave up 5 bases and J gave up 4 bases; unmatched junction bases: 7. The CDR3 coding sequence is TGTGCCAGCAGCCGGGGGACTAGTCAGTACGAGCAGTACTTC. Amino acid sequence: CASSRGTSQYEQYF.

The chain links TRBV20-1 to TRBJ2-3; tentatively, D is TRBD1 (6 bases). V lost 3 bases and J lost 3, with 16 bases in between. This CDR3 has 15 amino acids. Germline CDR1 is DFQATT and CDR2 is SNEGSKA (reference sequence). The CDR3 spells CSASLGAGVTDTQYF. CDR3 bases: TGCAGTGCTAGTTTGGGGGCGGGTGTAACAGATACGCAGTATTTT.

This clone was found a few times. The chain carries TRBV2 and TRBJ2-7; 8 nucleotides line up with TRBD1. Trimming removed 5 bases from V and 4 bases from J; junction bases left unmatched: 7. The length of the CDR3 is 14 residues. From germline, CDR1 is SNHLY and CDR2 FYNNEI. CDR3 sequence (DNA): TGTGCCAGCAGTCCTCAGGGGGCGGGTTACGAGCAGTACTTC. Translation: CASSPQGAGYEQYF.

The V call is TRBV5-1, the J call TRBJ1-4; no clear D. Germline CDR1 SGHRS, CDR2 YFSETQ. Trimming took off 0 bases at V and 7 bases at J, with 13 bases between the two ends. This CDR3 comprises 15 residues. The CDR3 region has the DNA TGCGCCAGCAGCTTGGCCCTGACGACAACTGAAAAACTGTTTTTT. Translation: CASSLALTTTEKLFF.

In DNA form, the CDR3 reads TGTGCCTGGAGTGTATTGACTAGCGGGAGGGCCGAGAATGAGCAGTTCTTC. It translates to CAWSVLTSGRAENEQFF. This chain joins TRBV30 and TRBJ2-1, with 14 bases identical to TRBD2. Germline CDR1 and CDR2: GTSNPN and SVGIG (reference sequence). The CDR3 covers 17 residues. After removal of 0 bases from V and 7 bases from J, the junction contained 8 bases not matched to a gene.

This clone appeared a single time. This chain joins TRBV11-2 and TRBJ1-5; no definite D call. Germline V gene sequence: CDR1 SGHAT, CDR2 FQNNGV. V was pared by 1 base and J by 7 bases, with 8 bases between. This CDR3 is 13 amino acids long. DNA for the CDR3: TGTGCCAGCAGCTTAGGTTACTCGCAGCCCCAGCATTTT. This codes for CASSLGYSQPQHF.

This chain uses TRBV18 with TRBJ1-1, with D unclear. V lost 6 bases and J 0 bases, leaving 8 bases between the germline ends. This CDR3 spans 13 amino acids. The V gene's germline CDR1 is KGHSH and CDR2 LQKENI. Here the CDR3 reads CASSFELNTEAFF. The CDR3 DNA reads TGTGCCAGCTCTTTCGAGTTGAACACTGAAGCTTTCTTT.

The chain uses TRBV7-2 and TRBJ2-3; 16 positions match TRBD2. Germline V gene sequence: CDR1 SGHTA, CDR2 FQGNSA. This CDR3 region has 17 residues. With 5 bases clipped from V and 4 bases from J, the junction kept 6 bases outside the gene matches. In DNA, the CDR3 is TGTGCCAGCAGCCAAGCGGGACTAGCGGGAGGGTCAGATACGCAGTATTTT. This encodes CASSQAGLAGGSDTQYF.

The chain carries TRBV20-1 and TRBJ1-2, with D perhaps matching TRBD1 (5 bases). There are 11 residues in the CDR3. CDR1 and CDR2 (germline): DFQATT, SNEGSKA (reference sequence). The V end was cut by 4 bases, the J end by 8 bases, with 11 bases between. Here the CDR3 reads CSATRGEGYTF. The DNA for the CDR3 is TGCAGTGCTACTAGGGGCGAGGGCTACACCTTC.

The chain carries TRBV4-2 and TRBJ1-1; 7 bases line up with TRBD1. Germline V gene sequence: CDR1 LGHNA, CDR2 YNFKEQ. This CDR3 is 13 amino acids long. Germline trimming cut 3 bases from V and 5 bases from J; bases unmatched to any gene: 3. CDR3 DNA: TGTGCCAGCAGCCAGACAGGGAATACTGAAGCTTTCTTT. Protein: CASSQTGNTEAFF.

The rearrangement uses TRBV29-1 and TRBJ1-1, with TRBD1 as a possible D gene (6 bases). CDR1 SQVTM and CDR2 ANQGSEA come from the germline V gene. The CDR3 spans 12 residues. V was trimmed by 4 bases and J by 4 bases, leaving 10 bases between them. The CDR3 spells CSVGGLITEAFF. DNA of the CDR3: TGCAGCGTTGGGGGGCTAATCACTGAAGCTTTCTTT.

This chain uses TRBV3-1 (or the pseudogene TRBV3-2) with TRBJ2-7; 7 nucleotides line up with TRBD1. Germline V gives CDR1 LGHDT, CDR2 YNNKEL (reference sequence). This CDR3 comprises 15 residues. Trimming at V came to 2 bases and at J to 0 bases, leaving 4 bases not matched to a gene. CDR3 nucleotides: TGTGCCAGCAGCCAATGGGGACAGACCTCCTACGAGCAGTACTTC. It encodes CASSQWGQTSYEQYF.

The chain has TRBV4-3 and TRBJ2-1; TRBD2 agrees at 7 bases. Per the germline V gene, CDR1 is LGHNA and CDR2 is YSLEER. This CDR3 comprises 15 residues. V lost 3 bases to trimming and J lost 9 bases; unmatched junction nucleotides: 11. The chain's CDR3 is CASSQAAGVLREQFF. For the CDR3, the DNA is TGCGCCAGCAGCCAGGCTGCGGGAGTCTTACGTGAGCAGTTCTTC.

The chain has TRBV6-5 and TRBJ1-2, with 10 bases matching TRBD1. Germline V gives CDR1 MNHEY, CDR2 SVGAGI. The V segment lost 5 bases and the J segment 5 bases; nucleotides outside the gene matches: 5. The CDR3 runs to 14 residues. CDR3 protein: CASSPDRGRYGYTF. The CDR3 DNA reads TGTGCCAGCAGTCCCGACAGGGGGCGATATGGCTACACCTTC.

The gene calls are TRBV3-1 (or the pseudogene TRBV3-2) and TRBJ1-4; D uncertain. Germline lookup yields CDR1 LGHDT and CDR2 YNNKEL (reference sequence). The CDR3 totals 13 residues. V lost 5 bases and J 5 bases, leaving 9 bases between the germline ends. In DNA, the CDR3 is TGTGCCAGCAGCTTCGGACTGAATGAAAAACTGTTTTTT. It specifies CASSFGLNEKLFF.

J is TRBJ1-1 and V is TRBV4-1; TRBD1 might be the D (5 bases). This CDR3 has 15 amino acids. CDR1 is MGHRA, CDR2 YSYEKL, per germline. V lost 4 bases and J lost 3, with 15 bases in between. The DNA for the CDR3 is TGCGCCAGCAGCCGGAAGACGGAGGGGTACACTGAAGCTTTCTTT. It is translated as CASSRKTEGYTEAFF.

This CDR3 is CSVRRDRQNTEAFF. The CDR3 DNA is TGCAGCGTCCGACGGGACAGACAGAACACTGAAGCTTTCTTT. V is TRBV29-1 and J is TRBJ1-1; 7 nucleotides match TRBD1. The germline CDR1 and CDR2 sequences are SQVTM and ANQGSEA. The CDR3 has 14 amino acids. V dropped 6 bases and J dropped 1; count of bases not matched to a gene: 8.

CDR3 coding DNA: TGTGCCAGCAGCTTGGCCAGGGGTCAGAGAAATTCACCCCTCCACTTT. This gives the protein CASSLARGQRNSPLHF. The rearrangement uses TRBV5-6 and TRBJ1-6; D is possibly TRBD1 (6 bases). The germline V gene has CDR1 SGHDT and CDR2 YYEEEE. Trimming took 0 bases from V and 7 from J, leaving 14 bases between them. The CDR3 sequence is 16 residues long.

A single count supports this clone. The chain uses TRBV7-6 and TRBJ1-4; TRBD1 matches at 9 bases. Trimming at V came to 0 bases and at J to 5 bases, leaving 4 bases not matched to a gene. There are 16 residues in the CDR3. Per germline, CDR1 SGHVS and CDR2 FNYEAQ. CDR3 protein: CASSLATGQGNEKLFF. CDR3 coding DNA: TGTGCCAGCAGCTTAGCTACGGGACAGGGAAATGAAAAACTGTTTTTT.

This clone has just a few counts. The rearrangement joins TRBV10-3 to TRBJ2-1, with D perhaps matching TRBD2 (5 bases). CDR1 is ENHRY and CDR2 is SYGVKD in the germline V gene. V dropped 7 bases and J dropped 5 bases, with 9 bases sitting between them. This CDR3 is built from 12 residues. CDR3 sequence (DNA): TGTGCCATCATCGGGGATAACAATGAGCAGTTCTTC. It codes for CAIIGDNNEQFF.